A single sample is the source of the 28 T cell receptor beta chains below, sequenced in a study of monozygotic twins with inflammatory bowel disease. No DNA is given; TCRdb re-called the 5' RACE reads and lists each CDR3 protein once. The sample has some 130,000 distinct CDR3 sequences. Sequenced input: blood. The source is a human donor with ulcerative colitis or Crohn's disease, or a healthy co-twin of an affected twin (not recorded which).

This sequence joins TRBV7-2 and TRBJ2-5; with no DNA, the TCRdb D assignment of TRBD1 cannot be verified. This CDR3 region has 15 residues. Germline V CDR1 and CDR2: SGHTA, FQGNSA. CDR3 loop: CASSLAQGGRETQYF. Supplemented by reference TRBV7-2 and TRBJ2-5, the full variable domain reads GAGVSQSPSNKVTEKGKDVELRCDPISGHTALYWYRQSLGQGLEFLIYFQGNSAPDKSGLPSDRFSAERTGGSVSTLTIQRTQQEDSAVYLCASSLAQGGRETQYFGPGTRLLVL.

The chain is built from TRBV5-1 and TRBJ2-3. The CDR3 consists of 15 residues. Germline CDR1 reads SGHRS; CDR2 reads YFSETQ. The CDR3 is CASSFWGTSTDTQYF. Full variable domain (outside the CDR3, taken from reference TRBV5-1 and TRBJ2-3): KAGVTQTPRYLIKTRGQQVTLSCSPISGHRSVSWYQQTPGQGLQFLFEYFSETQRNKGNFPGRFSGRQFSNSRSEMNVSTLELGDSALYLCASSFWGTSTDTQYFGPGTRLTVL.

The rearrangement uses TRBV27 and TRBJ1-1. This CDR3 region has 16 residues. The germline gives CDR1 MNHEY, CDR2 SMNVEV (reference sequence). Here the CDR3 reads CASSLRTIPGNTEAFF.

CDR3 in amino acids: CATSGASHSYEQYF. The chain recombines TRBV24-1 with TRBJ2-7. This CDR3 spans 14 amino acids. The germline V gene encodes CDR1 KGHDR and CDR2 SFDVKD.

CDR3 protein: CASSIIPIGGLSYEQYF. This chain connects TRBV19 to TRBJ2-7; the D call from TCRdb, TRBD2, cannot be confirmed without DNA. The CDR3 spans 17 residues. The V gene's germline CDR1 is LNHDA and CDR2 SQIVND (reference sequence).

This chain connects TRBV7-9 to TRBJ2-7. From germline, CDR1 is SEHNR and CDR2 FQNEAQ (reference sequence). This CDR3 has 13 amino acids. CDR3 protein: CASTTSFAREQYF.

The chain couples TRBV27 to TRBJ2-7; with no DNA, the TCRdb D assignment of TRBD2 cannot be verified. Germline lookup yields CDR1 MNHEY and CDR2 SMNVEV (reference sequence). CDR3 size: 14 residues. The chain's CDR3 is CASSYGPPSYEQYF.

The chain is built from TRBV10-3 and TRBJ1-1. Germline-derived CDR1 and CDR2 are ENHRY and SYGVKD. The CDR3 has 14 residues. The CDR3 reads CATKESGPDTEAFF.

The V and J genes are TRBV29-1 and TRBJ2-5; without DNA, the TCRdb call of TRBD2 cannot be checked. Per the germline V gene, CDR1 is SQVTM and CDR2 is ANQGSEA. The CDR3 length is 14 residues. This CDR3 is CSVASGRNGETQYF.

The V call is TRBV11-3, the J call TRBJ1-5; TCRdb outputs TRBD1, but without DNA this stays unchecked. This CDR3 region has 17 residues. Germline V gene data show CDR1 as SGHNT and CDR2 as YENEEA. This CDR3 is CASSLYVTGALNQPQHF.

The V and J genes are TRBV29-1 and TRBJ2-5; TCRdb's assignment of TRBD2 cannot be checked, as there is no DNA. The CDR3 has 12 residues. CDR1 and CDR2 from the germline V gene are SQVTM and ANQGSEA. CDR3 sequence: CSVEKGKETQYF.

V gene TRBV5-1 combines with J gene TRBJ1-1; the D gene TCRdb calls, TRBD1, cannot be checked with no DNA. The CDR3 loop spans 17 amino acids. Per the germline V gene, CDR1 is SGHRS and CDR2 is YFSETQ. The CDR3 loop reads CASSQAWTGMRNTEAFF.

The chain carries TRBV7-2 and TRBJ2-3; checking the TCRdb D call of TRBD1 is not possible without DNA. This CDR3 spans 15 amino acids. From germline, CDR1 is SGHTA and CDR2 FQGNSA. CDR3 protein: CASSLLTGSTDTQYF.

CDR3 loop: CASSPVVRAFAYEQYF. The rearrangement uses TRBV4-1 and TRBJ2-7. The CDR3 runs 16 residues. The germline gives CDR1 MGHRA, CDR2 YSYEKL.

The CDR3 region is CASSSGLSPATDTQYF. This chain links TRBV7-3 with TRBJ2-3; TCRdb picks TRBD2, but there is no DNA to check that call. This CDR3 is built from 16 residues. Germline assignment: CDR1 SGHTA and CDR2 FQGTGA.

V is TRBV11-2 and J is TRBJ2-7; TCRdb's D call, TRBD2, is unchecked because there is no DNA. The germline gives CDR1 SGHAT, CDR2 FQNNGV. The CDR3 consists of 18 residues. The CDR3 spells CASSSFVETSGRAYEQYF.

The chain recombines TRBV7-9 with TRBJ2-5; as DNA is missing, the TRBD2 call by TCRdb cannot be tested. CDR3 length equals 15 residues. Germline V gene sequence: CDR1 SEHNR, CDR2 FQNEAQ (reference sequence). The CDR3 loop is CASSPAGVLWETQYF.

CDR3 region: CASSFQTGTGELFF. The J gene is TRBJ2-2, the V gene TRBV7-9; as DNA is missing, the TRBD1 call by TCRdb cannot be tested. CDR3 size: 14 residues. Germline V lookup: CDR1 SEHNR, CDR2 FQNEAQ (reference sequence).

The chain couples TRBV20-1 to TRBJ2-3; the D gene TCRdb calls, TRBD1, cannot be checked with no DNA. Germline V lookup: CDR1 DFQATT, CDR2 SNEGSKA (reference sequence). The CDR3 contains 17 residues. CDR3 region: CSAKTGQWKKDADTQYF.

The chain uses TRBV12-3 or TRBV12-4 and TRBJ2-7; TCRdb's D call, TRBD2, is unchecked because there is no DNA. The CDR3 consists of 16 residues. This CDR3 is CASNILTSGSSYEQYF.

This chain uses TRBV11-2 with TRBJ2-7; the TRBD2 assignment by TCRdb is unverifiable without DNA. The CDR3 is 19 residues long. Germline lookup yields CDR1 SGHAT and CDR2 FQNNGV. CDR3 amino acids: CASSPWGLAGGPSSYEQYF.

The chain joins TRBV6-2 or TRBV6-3 to TRBJ2-7. The germline gives CDR1 MNHEY, CDR2 SVGEGT. The CDR3 is made up of 15 amino acids. The CDR3 sequence: CASSYYVDTSYEQYF.

The V and J genes are TRBV12-3 or TRBV12-4 and TRBJ2-1; with no DNA, the TCRdb D assignment of TRBD2 cannot be verified. The CDR3 has 15 amino acids. The CDR3 sequence is CASSLMTSGSTEQFF.

The genes are TRBV5-1 and TRBJ1-1. This CDR3 region has 13 residues. Germline CDR1 and CDR2: SGHRS and YFSETQ. This chain's CDR3 is CASSLETGNEAFF.

The V call is TRBV12-3 or TRBV12-4, the J call TRBJ2-1; TCRdb selects TRBD2, and the lack of DNA leaves this call unchecked. The length of the CDR3 is 15 residues. Here the CDR3 reads CASSASGSPLRTQFF.

This chain connects TRBV28 to TRBJ2-1; TCRdb returns TRBD2, unconfirmable since there is no DNA. Germline CDR1 is MDHEN and CDR2 is SYDVKM. The CDR3 runs to 14 residues. The CDR3 sequence is CASSPAGSYNEQFF.

V usage is TRBV15 and J usage is TRBJ2-1. Germline V gene data show CDR1 as LNHNV and CDR2 as YYDKDF (reference sequence). The CDR3 consists of 15 residues. The CDR3 protein is CATTIAGDSYNEQFF.

The chain employs TRBV20-1 and TRBJ2-2; TCRdb's D call of TRBD1 is untestable without DNA. The CDR3 is 18 amino acids. Germline lookup yields CDR1 DFQATT and CDR2 SNEGSKA (reference sequence). CDR3 sequence reads: CSASILLGQGANTGELFF.